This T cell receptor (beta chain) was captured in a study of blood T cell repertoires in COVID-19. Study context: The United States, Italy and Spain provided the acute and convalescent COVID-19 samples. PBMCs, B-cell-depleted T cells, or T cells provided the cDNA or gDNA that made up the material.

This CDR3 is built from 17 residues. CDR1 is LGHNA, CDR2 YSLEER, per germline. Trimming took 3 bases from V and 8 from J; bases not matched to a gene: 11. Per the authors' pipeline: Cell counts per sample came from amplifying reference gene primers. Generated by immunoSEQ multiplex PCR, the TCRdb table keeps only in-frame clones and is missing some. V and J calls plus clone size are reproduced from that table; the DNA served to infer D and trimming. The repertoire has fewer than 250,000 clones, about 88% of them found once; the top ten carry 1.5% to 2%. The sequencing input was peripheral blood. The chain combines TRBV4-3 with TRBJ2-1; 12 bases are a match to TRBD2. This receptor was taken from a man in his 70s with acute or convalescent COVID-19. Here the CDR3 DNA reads TGCGCCAGCAGCCAGGCTAGCGGGAGGGCCTTTCTAGATGAGCAGTTCTTC. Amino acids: CASSQASGRAFLDEQFF.